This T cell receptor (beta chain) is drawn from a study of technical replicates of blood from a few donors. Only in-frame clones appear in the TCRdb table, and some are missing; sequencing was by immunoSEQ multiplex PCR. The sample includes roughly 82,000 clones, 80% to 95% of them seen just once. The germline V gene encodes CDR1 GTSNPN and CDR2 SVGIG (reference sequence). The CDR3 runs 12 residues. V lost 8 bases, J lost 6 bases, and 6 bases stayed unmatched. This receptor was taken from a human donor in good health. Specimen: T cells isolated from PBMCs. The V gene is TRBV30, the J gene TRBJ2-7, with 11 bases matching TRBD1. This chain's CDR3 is CAGDRGEPEQYF. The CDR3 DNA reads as TGTGCCGGGGACAGGGGGGAGCCCGAGCAGTACTTC.